Described below is a single T cell receptor beta chain sequence and its context. What it binds is not known. The data stem from a study of cytomegalovirus exposure and HLA in healthy donors. About the research overall: Within an early data release were around 87 million unique TCRs drawn from HLA-typed donors. The study, taken as a whole, reports: Association of a missense DCLRE1C variant with TCR beta V- and J-gene trimming was reported in a later analysis. A few chains linked to CMV were shown in vitro to be specific for CMV antigens. An assumption of roughly uniform sequencing depth across donors underlay the presence/absence analyses.

13 Jbeta primers and 60 Vbeta primers were used for the PCR. Sequencing was performed with immunoSEQ multiplex PCR; in TCRdb, only in-frame clones are kept and a portion is missing. This repertoire shows 100,000 or so clones, approximately 70% found once; its top ten account for about 4.9%. V lost 0 bases and J lost 2; bases outside the gene matches: 2. Germline values: CDR1 SGHVS, CDR2 FQNEAQ. The CDR3 covers 16 residues. This receptor was identified in a woman aged 18-29 years in good health and CMV-seropositive. The chain combines TRBV7-8 with TRBJ2-7; TRBD2 agrees at 12 bases. Material: PBMCs. The CDR3 loop reads CASSLALAGGTYEQYF. Written as DNA, the CDR3 is TGTGCCAGCAGCTTAGCACTAGCGGGAGGTACCTACGAGCAGTACTTC.